This T cell receptor (beta chain) was identified during a study of cytomegalovirus exposure and HLA in healthy donors. The trim removed 5 bases at V and 6 bases at J, leaving 2 bases unmatched. Germline assignment: CDR1 GTSNPN and CDR2 SVGIG (reference sequence). The CDR3 covers 13 residues. Vbeta (60) and Jbeta (13) primers were used in the PCR. Data came from immunoSEQ multiplex PCR; TCRdb stores just in-frame clones and leaves some out. The repertoire holds 100,000 to 150,000 clones, with about three quarters as singletons. On this clone: What it binds is unknown.

Study-level points and caveats: The study listed approximately 160 cytomegalovirus-associated TCR beta chains.

This receptor was taken from a female donor in good health and CMV-seronegative. Sequenced: PBMCs. The rearrangement uses TRBV30 and TRBJ1-6; 9 nucleotides match TRBD1. This CDR3 is CAWRQGVNSPLHF. CDR3 nucleotides: TGTGCCTGGCGACAGGGGGTTAATTCACCCCTCCACTTT.